This entry describes one T cell receptor beta chain. Antigen unknown. A second PCR, run for about 6 to 11 cycles, used a sample-barcoded 5' primer plus a J-beta primer mix. TCRdb fed the 5' RACE reads into MiXCR, producing one record per CDR3 protein. This table holds roughly 800,000 distinct CDR3 sequences, 58% found once. The entry originates in a study of blood T cells in healthy people across ages. The study, taken as a whole, reports: The recorded TCR beta diversity per million T cells decreased in a roughly linear manner with age. Total diversity from one million sequenced T cells was likely underestimated. Strong correlation existed between TCR beta diversity and naive T cell percentage.

Germline values: CDR1 SQVTM, CDR2 ANQGSEA. V dropped 2 bases and J dropped 9 bases, with 11 bases sitting between them. The CDR3 loop spans 12 amino acids. Healthy Russian Caucasian donors spanned ages about 6 to 100 years. The sequence was obtained from a man aged 30 to 45 in good health. This rearrangement joins TRBV29-1 to TRBJ2-1; D may be TRBD1 or TRBD2 (6 bases each). The sample was blood. Written as DNA, the CDR3 is TGCAGCGTTGAATTAGGGGGGAGTGAGCAGTTCTTC. Translating it yields CSVELGGSEQFF.